This T cell receptor (beta chain) was observed in a study of blood T cell repertoires in COVID-19. Germline CDR1 and CDR2: ENHRY and SYGVKD. J lost 1 base, V lost 4 bases, and 3 bases had no gene match. This CDR3 region has 14 residues. Clones were sequenced by immunoSEQ multiplex PCR, and TCRdb holds only the in-frame ones, with some missing. The sample includes hundreds of thousands of clones, roughly 86% of them seen just once. This TCR came from a young woman who had recovered from COVID-19. V is TRBV10-3 and J is TRBJ1-1; TRBD1 matches at 7 bases. The material sequenced was PBMCs or T cells enriched from blood (not recorded which). CDR3: CAISGGQTNTEAFF. The CDR3 region has the DNA TGTGCCATCAGTGGGGGACAGACGAACACTGAAGCTTTCTTT.